This passage covers 17 T cell receptor beta chains from one sample sequenced in a study of blood T cell repertoires in COVID-19. Assay: immunoSEQ multiplex PCR; the TCRdb copy retains only in-frame clones and omits some. Of about 41,000 clones listed, more than 70% are singletons. Sequencing was carried out using peripheral blood. The receptors here all came from a human donor in a cohort sampled during active COVID-19.

This chain joins TRBV5-5 and TRBJ1-5, with D possibly being TRBD1 (6 bases). This CDR3 spans 16 amino acids. The germline V and J ends were trimmed by 5 bases and 4 bases, with 19 bases remaining between them. Germline V CDR1 and CDR2: SGHKS, YYEKEE (reference sequence). Written as DNA, the CDR3 is TGTGCCAGCAGTCGAGGCTGGGACGGACAGAATCAGCCCCAGCATTTT. Protein: CASSRGWDGQNQPQHF.

In this sample, this clone turned up once. V gene TRBV30 combines with J gene TRBJ2-7; 7 bases are shared with TRBD2. The CDR3 loop spans 13 amino acids. In germline, CDR1 is GTSNPN, CDR2 SVGIG (reference sequence). Losses at the gene ends were 7 bases for V and 7 bases for J; bases not matched to a gene: 13. CDR3 nucleotide sequence: TGTGCCTTTTCGAGGGCGGGAGCAGGAGAGCAGTACTTC. Its protein product is CAFSRAGAGEQYF.

The chain uses TRBV5-1 and TRBJ2-1, with 7 bases aligning to TRBD2. This CDR3 region has 16 residues. Per the germline V gene, CDR1 is SGHRS and CDR2 is YFSETQ. J gave up 5 bases and V 2 bases, and 10 bases lay outside the gene matches. The CDR3 region has the DNA TGCGCCAGCAGCTTTCCGAGGGAGGGCCGCAACAATGAGCAGTTCTTC. It is translated as CASSFPREGRNNEQFF.

The V call is TRBV7-9, the J call TRBJ2-1, with 11 nucleotides matching TRBD2. V was pared by 0 bases and J by 6 bases, with 4 bases of the junction left unmatched. Germline V gene lookup returns CDR1 SEHNR and CDR2 FQNEAQ (reference sequence). This CDR3 spans 16 amino acids. CDR3 in amino acids: CASSLAETSGINEQFF. CDR3 bases: TGTGCCAGCAGCTTAGCGGAGACTAGCGGGATCAATGAGCAGTTCTTC. Full variable domain (outside the CDR3, taken from reference TRBV7-9 and TRBJ2-1): DTGVSQNPRHKITKRGQNVTFRCDPISEHNRLYWYRQTLGQGPEFLTYFQNEAQLEKSRLLSDRFSAERPKGSFSTLEIQRTEQGDSAMYLCASSLAETSGINEQFFGPGTRLTVL.

This clone was seen only a few times. This rearrangement joins TRBV27 to TRBJ1-6, with TRBD1 matching over 8 bases. Germline CDR1 is MNHEY and CDR2 is SMNVEV (reference sequence). The CDR3 consists of 16 residues. V lost 4 bases to trimming and J lost 9 bases; unmatched junction nucleotides: 11. CDR3 sequence reads: CASSSHPGQGRSPLHF. The CDR3 region has the DNA TGTGCCAGCAGTTCCCACCCTGGACAGGGTCGTTCACCCCTCCACTTT.

This clone was observed once. CDR3: CASSEGDSYGYTF. DNA for the CDR3: TGTGCCAGCAGTGAGGGGGACAGCTATGGCTACACCTTC. The rearrangement uses TRBV25-1 and TRBJ1-2, with TRBD1 identical over 7 bases. Germline V lookup: CDR1 MGHDK, CDR2 SYGVNS. V was pared by 3 bases and J by 4 bases, with 2 bases of the junction left unmatched. The CDR3 spans 13 residues.

V is TRBV19 and J is TRBJ2-7, with 8 bases matching TRBD1. The CDR3 sequence is 13 residues long. After removal of 7 bases from V and 5 bases from J, the junction contained 7 bases not matched to a gene. The germline V gene encodes CDR1 LNHDA and CDR2 SQIVND (reference sequence). CDR3: CASKDRVTHEQYF. The CDR3 DNA reads as TGTGCCAGTAAGGACAGGGTGACTCACGAGCAGTACTTC.

This clone was counted between two and nine times. This sequence joins TRBV19 and TRBJ1-2; D is uncertain. This CDR3 contains 13 residues. Between the trimmed V and J ends, which lost 4 bases and 6 bases, there was a span of 12 bases. Germline assignment: CDR1 LNHDA and CDR2 SQIVND (reference sequence). The CDR3 DNA sequence: TGTGCCAGTAGTACCCGAGGAGTTCATGGCTACACCTTC. Protein sequence: CASSTRGVHGYTF.

The genes are TRBV19 and TRBJ1-1; D is undetermined. Germline CDR1 reads LNHDA; CDR2 reads SQIVND (reference sequence). Trimming stripped 5 bases from V and 0 bases from J, with 10 bases between. The CDR3 totals 14 residues. CDR3 DNA: TGTGCCAGTAGTGCCGGACTGTTGAACACTGAAGCTTTCTTT. Amino acids: CASSAGLLNTEAFF.

This rearrangement joins TRBV7-8 to TRBJ2-3; perhaps TRBD2 as D (5 bases). V lost 8 bases to trimming and J lost 4 bases, with 13 bases between them. This CDR3 has 13 amino acids. Germline CDR1 and CDR2: SGHVS and FQNEAQ. CDR3 sequence (DNA): TGTGCCAGCCGCGCCTCCGGGGCAGATACGCAGTATTTT. This translates into CASRASGADTQYF.

This clone was counted only a few times. J is TRBJ1-6 and V is TRBV6-5, with 7 bases matching TRBD1. Trimming cost V 6 bases and J 9 bases; bases outside gene matches: 5. Germline values: CDR1 MNHEY, CDR2 SVGAGI. This CDR3 region has 13 residues. DNA of the CDR3: TGTGCCAGCAGCCCCGGGACAGTTTCACCCCTCCACTTT. Its translation: CASSPGTVSPLHF.

The chain combines TRBV5-1 with TRBJ2-1, with 11 positions matching TRBD2. CDR3 length: 15 amino acids. The V gene end was trimmed by 1 base and the J gene end by 10 bases; junction bases not matched to a gene: 7. Per germline, CDR1 SGHRS and CDR2 YFSETQ. This chain's CDR3 is CASSLSTSGSWEQFF. CDR3 nucleotide sequence: TGCGCCAGCAGCTTGAGTACTAGCGGGAGTTGGGAGCAGTTCTTC.

The chain carries TRBV3-1 (or the pseudogene TRBV3-2) and TRBJ1-3; tentative D call: TRBD1 (5 bases). V lost 4 bases and J 2 bases, leaving 15 bases between the germline ends. This CDR3 has 16 amino acids. Germline V gene data show CDR1 as LGHDT and CDR2 as YNNKEL (reference sequence). The CDR3 is CASSPYPGFTGNTIYF. Here the CDR3 DNA reads TGTGCCAGCAGCCCTTACCCAGGGTTTACTGGAAACACCATATATTTT.

The CDR3 sequence: CASSESNPRDSPYYEQYF. The CDR3 DNA is TGCGCCAGCAGTGAGTCGAACCCCAGGGATTCTCCCTACTACGAGCAGTACTTC. The rearrangement joins TRBV10-2 to TRBJ2-7; the D gene is possibly TRBD1 (5 bases). V shed 0 bases and J shed 3 bases, with 21 bases lying between them. CDR3 length equals 18 residues. The germline gives CDR1 WSHSY, CDR2 SAAADI.

The rearrangement uses TRBV11-1 and TRBJ2-7; TRBD1 aligns across 8 bases. Germline loops: CDR1 SGHAT, CDR2 FQDESV (reference sequence). Trimming took 4 bases from V and 4 from J; bases not matched to a gene: 9. The CDR3 is 15 amino acids. In DNA, the CDR3 is TGTGCCAGCAGCTCTCGAGCGGACAGGGCGTACGAGCAGTACTTC. Protein product: CASSSRADRAYEQYF.

The chain has TRBV27 and TRBJ2-7; D is unclear. Germline V gene data show CDR1 as MNHEY and CDR2 as SMNVEV (reference sequence). The CDR3 totals 10 residues. Trimming stripped 4 bases from V and 7 bases from J, with 5 bases between. CDR3 region: CASSSREQYF. For the CDR3, the DNA is TGTGCCAGCAGTTCTCGGGAGCAGTACTTC.

The chain has TRBV27 and TRBJ1-5; tentative D call: TRBD1 (6 bases). CDR1 MNHEY and CDR2 SMNVEV come from the germline V gene (reference sequence). This CDR3 comprises 14 residues. V lost 6 bases and J 6 bases, leaving 15 bases between the germline ends. Here the CDR3 DNA reads TGTGCCAGCAGGCTAAGGGGGGGTTCTCAGCCCCAGCATTTT. This encodes CASRLRGGSQPQHF.